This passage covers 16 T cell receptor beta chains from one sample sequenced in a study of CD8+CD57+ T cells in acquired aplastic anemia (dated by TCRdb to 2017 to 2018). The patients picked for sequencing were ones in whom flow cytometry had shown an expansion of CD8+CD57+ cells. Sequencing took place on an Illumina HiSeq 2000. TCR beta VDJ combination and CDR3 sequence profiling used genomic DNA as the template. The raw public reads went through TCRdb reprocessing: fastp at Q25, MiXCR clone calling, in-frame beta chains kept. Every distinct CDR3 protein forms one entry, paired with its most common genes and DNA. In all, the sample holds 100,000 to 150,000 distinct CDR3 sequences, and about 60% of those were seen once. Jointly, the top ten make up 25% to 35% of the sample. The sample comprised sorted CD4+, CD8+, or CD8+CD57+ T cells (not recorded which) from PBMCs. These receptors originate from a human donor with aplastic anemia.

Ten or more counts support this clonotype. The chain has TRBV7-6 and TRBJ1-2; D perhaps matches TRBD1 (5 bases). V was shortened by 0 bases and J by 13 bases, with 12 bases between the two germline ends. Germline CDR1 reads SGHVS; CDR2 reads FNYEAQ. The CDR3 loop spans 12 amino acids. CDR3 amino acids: CASSLAGGLATF. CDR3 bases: TGTGCCAGCAGCTTAGCGGGGGGACTCGCCACCTTC.

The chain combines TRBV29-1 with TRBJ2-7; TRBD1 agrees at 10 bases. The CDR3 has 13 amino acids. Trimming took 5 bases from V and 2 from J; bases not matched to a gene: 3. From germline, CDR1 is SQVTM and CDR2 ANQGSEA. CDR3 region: CSVYGQGAYEQYF. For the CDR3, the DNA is TGCAGCGTTTACGGACAGGGGGCCTACGAGCAGTACTTC.

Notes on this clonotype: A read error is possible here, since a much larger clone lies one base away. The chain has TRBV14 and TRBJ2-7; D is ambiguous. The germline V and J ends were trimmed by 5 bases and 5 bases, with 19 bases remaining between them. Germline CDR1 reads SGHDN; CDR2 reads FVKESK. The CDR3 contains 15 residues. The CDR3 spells CASSFLSPSGDEQYF. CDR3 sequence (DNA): TGTGCCAGCAGCTTCCTAAGTCCCAGTGGCGACGAGCAGTACTTC.

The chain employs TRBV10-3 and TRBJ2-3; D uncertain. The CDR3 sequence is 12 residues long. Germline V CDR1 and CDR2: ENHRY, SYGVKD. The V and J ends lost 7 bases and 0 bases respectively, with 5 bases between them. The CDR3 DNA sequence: TGTGCCATCAAGTCGAGCACAGATACGCAGTATTTT. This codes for CAIKSSTDTQYF.

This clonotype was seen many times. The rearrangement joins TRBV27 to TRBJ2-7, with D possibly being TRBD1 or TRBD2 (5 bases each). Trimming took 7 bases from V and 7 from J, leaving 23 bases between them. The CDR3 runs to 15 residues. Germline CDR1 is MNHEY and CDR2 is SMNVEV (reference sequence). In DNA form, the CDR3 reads TGTGCCAGCAACTCAAGGGTTCGGGGACGCCTGGAGCAGTACTTC. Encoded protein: CASNSRVRGRLEQYF.

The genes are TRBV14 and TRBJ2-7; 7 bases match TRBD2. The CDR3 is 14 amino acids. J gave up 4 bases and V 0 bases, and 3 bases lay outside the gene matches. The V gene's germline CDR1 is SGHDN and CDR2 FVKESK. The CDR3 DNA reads TGTGCCAGCAGCCAAGAGGGGGAGGGTTACGAGCAGTACTTC. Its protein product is CASSQEGEGYEQYF. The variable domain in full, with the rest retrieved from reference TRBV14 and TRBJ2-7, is EAGVTQFPSHSVIEKGQTVTLRCDPISGHDNLYWYRRVMGKEIKFLLHFVKESKQDESGMPNNRFLAERTGGTYSTLKVQPAELEDSGVYFCASSQEGEGYEQYFGPGTRLTVT.

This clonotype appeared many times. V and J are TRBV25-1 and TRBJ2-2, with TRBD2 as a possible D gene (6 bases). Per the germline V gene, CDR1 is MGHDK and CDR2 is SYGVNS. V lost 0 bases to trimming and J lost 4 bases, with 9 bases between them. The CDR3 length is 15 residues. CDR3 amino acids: CASSEYREPTGELFF. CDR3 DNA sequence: TGTGCCAGCAGTGAATACCGGGAGCCCACCGGGGAGCTGTTTTTT.

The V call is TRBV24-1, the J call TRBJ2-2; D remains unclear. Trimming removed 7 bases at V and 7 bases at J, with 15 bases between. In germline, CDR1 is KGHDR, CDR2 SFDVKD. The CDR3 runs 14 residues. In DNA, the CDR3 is TGTGCCACCAGCGATCCTCCGGGTAACGGGGAGCTGTTTTTT. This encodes CATSDPPGNGELFF.

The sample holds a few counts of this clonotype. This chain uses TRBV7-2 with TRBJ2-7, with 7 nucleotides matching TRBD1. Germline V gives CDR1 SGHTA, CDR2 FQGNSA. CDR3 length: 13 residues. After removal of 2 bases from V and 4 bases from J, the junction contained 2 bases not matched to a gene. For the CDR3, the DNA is TGTGCCAGCAGCTTATCGACAGGGTACGAGCAGTACTTC. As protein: CASSLSTGYEQYF. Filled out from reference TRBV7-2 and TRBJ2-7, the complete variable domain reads GAGVSQSPSNKVTEKGKDVELRCDPISGHTALYWYRQSLGQGLEFLIYFQGNSAPDKSGLPSDRFSAERTGGSVSTLTIQRTQQEDSAVYLCASSLSTGYEQYFGPGTRLTVT.

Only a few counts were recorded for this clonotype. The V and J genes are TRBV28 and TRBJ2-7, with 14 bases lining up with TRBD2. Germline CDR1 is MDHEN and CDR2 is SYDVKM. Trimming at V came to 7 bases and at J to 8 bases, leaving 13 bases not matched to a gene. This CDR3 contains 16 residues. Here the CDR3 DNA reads TGTGCCAGCACCCCTGACCAGACTAGCGGGAGGGGTAAGCAGTACTTC. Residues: CASTPDQTSGRGKQYF. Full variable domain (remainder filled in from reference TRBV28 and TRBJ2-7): DVKVTQSSRYLVKRTGEKVFLECVQDMDHENMFWYRQDPGLGLRLIYFSYDVKMKEKGDIPEGYSVSREKKERFSLILESASTNQTSMYLCASTPDQTSGRGKQYFGPGTRLTVT.

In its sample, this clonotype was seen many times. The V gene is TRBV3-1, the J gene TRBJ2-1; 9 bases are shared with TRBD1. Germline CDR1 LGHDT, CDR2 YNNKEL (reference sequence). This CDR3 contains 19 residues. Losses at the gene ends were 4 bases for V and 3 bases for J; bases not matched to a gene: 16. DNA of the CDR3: TGTGCCAGCAGCCGCAATAGAATCCCGACAGGGGGTAACTACAATGAGCAGTTCTTC. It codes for CASSRNRIPTGGNYNEQFF.

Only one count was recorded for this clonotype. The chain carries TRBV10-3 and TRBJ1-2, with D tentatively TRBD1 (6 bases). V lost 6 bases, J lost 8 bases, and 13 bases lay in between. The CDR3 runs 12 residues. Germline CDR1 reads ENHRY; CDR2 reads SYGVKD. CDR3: CAIRGHLIGYTF. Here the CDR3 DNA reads TGTGCCATCAGGGGACACTTAATCGGCTACACCTTC.

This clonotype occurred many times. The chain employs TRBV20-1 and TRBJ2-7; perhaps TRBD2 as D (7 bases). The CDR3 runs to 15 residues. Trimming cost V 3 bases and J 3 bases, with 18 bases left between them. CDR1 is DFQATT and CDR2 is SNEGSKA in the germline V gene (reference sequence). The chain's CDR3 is CSASPDRREGYEQYF. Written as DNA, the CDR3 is TGCAGTGCTAGCCCTGACAGGAGGGAGGGCTACGAGCAGTACTTC.

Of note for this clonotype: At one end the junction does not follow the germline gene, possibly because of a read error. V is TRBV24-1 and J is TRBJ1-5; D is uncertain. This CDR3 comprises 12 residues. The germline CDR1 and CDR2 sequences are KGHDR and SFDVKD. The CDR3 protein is CASIRFNQPQHF. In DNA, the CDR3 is TGCGCCAGCATCAGATTCAATCAGCCCCAGCATTTT.

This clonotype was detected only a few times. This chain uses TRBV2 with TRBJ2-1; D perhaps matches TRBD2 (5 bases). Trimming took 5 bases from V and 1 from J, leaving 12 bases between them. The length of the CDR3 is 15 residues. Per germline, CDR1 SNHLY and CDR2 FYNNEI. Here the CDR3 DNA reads TGTGCCAGCAGTTTAGCTAGCAGTTCCTACAATGAGCAGTTCTTC. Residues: CASSLASSSYNEQFF.

This chain's CDR3 is CASSRDTQPQHF. The CDR3 DNA is TGTGCCAGCAGTCGGGACACTCAGCCCCAGCATTTT. The chain combines TRBV9 with TRBJ1-5; tentative D call: TRBD1 (6 bases). The CDR3 consists of 12 residues. From germline, CDR1 is SGDLS and CDR2 YYNGEE. Deletions cut 5 bases from V and 6 bases from J, with 9 bases between.